These T cell receptor beta chains were read from a single sample in a study of shared clonotypes between healthy human individuals. Sequencing was performed with immunoSEQ multiplex PCR; in TCRdb, only in-frame clones are kept and a portion is missing. The sample comprises around 1.9 million clones, roughly 91% of which are singletons, and more than 1.5% rests with the top ten. Sequencing was done on a sample of naive CD8+ T cells from PBMCs. The source of these receptors is a man aged 18 to 29 in good health. Some clones in this sample may be carry-over from other donors' samples. Both conserved end residues are part of each CDR3. D genes are given only for firm matches. Clone size is not always given. Where it is, it says once, few, many or a class for expanded clones.

clone_size: NA
j_call: TRBJ1-4
v_call: TRBV10-3
d_call: NA
cdr3_aa: CAISEGGQENEKLFF
cdr3_nt: TGTGCCATCAGTGAGGGAGGGCAAGAGAATGAAAAACTGTTTTTT

clone_size: NA
j_call: TRBJ2-5
v_call: TRBV4-1
d_call: NA
cdr3_aa: CASSQIFGTRGQETQYF
cdr3_nt: TGCGCCAGCAGCCAAATTTTCGGGACACGGGGACAAGAGACCCAGTACTTC

clone_size: NA
j_call: TRBJ1-1
v_call: TRBV27
d_call: NA
cdr3_aa: CASSLLGGNTEAFF
cdr3_nt: TGTGCCAGCAGTCTCCTGGGGGGGAACACTGAAGCTTTCTTT

clone_size: few
j_call: TRBJ1-1
v_call: TRBV27
d_call: NA
cdr3_aa: CASSLQGWSTEAFF
cdr3_nt: TGTGCCAGCAGTTTACAGGGTTGGAGCACTGAAGCTTTCTTT

clone_size: NA
j_call: TRBJ2-7
v_call: TRBV11-2
d_call: NA
cdr3_aa: CASSLAGDRSYEQYF
cdr3_nt: TGTGCCAGCAGCTTAGCTGGGGACCGCTCCTACGAGCAGTACTTC

clone_size: NA
j_call: TRBJ1-2
v_call: TRBV6-5
d_call: TRBD1
cdr3_aa: CASSSVLTGNRDGYTF
cdr3_nt: TGTGCCAGCAGTTCAGTTTTGACAGGGAACAGGGATGGCTACACCTTC

clone_size: NA
j_call: TRBJ2-1
v_call: TRBV6-1
d_call: TRBD2
cdr3_aa: CASSAMTSGETDNEQFF
cdr3_nt: TGTGCCAGCAGTGCGATGACTAGCGGAGAAACGGACAATGAGCAGTTCTTC

clone_size: NA
j_call: TRBJ2-4
v_call: TRBV30
d_call: NA
cdr3_aa: CAWSLESGSKNIQYF
cdr3_nt: TGTGCCTGGAGTTTGGAATCCGGATCCAAAAACATTCAGTACTTC

clone_size: NA
j_call: TRBJ1-2
v_call: TRBV9
d_call: TRBD1
cdr3_aa: CASSERTGQGVFNYGYTF
cdr3_nt: TGTGCCAGCAGCGAGAGGACGGGACAGGGGGTTTTTAACTATGGCTACACCTTC

clone_size: few
j_call: TRBJ1-1
v_call: TRBV15
d_call: NA
cdr3_aa: CATSSRDVVAEAFF
cdr3_nt: TGTGCCACCAGCAGTCGGGACGTAGTCGCTGAAGCTTTCTTT

clone_size: once
j_call: TRBJ2-7
v_call: TRBV28
d_call: TRBD1
cdr3_aa: CASSVRDRMNEQYF
cdr3_nt: TGTGCCAGCAGTGTCCGGGACAGGATGAACGAGCAGTACTTC

clone_size: NA
j_call: TRBJ2-2
v_call: TRBV19
d_call: NA
cdr3_aa: CASSPAEGVNTGELFF
cdr3_nt: TGTGCCAGTAGTCCGGCCGAAGGGGTGAACACCGGGGAGCTGTTTTTT

clone_size: NA
j_call: TRBJ1-1
v_call: TRBV5-6
d_call: NA
cdr3_aa: CASSLGGSVWDTEAFF
cdr3_nt: TGTGCCAGCAGCTTGGGAGGGTCCGTATGGGACACTGAAGCTTTCTTT

clone_size: NA
j_call: TRBJ2-7
v_call: TRBV30
d_call: NA
cdr3_aa: CAWDRGVSYEQYF
cdr3_nt: TGTGCCTGGGACCGGGGAGTTTCCTACGAGCAGTACTTC

clone_size: NA
j_call: TRBJ1-5
v_call: TRBV28
d_call: NA
cdr3_aa: CASSYAQEYSNQPQHF
cdr3_nt: TGTGCCAGCAGTTATGCGCAAGAGTATAGCAATCAGCCCCAGCATTTT

clone_size: NA
j_call: TRBJ2-4
v_call: TRBV11-2
d_call: NA
cdr3_aa: CASSLVDGLLDIQYF
cdr3_nt: TGTGCCAGCAGCTTAGTAGACGGACTATTGGACATTCAGTACTTC

clone_size: NA
j_call: TRBJ1-2
v_call: TRBV6-5
d_call: NA
cdr3_aa: CASSPRTGVWYGYTF
cdr3_nt: TGTGCCAGCAGCCCAAGGACTGGGGTCTGGTATGGCTACACCTTC

clone_size: NA
j_call: TRBJ2-7
v_call: TRBV7-9
d_call: TRBD1
cdr3_aa: CASSINRDSAYEQYF
cdr3_nt: TGTGCCAGCAGTATCAACCGGGACAGCGCCTACGAGCAGTACTTC

clone_size: NA
j_call: TRBJ2-2
v_call: TRBV7-9
d_call: NA
cdr3_aa: CASRFTGELFF
cdr3_nt: TGTGCCAGCAGATTCACCGGGGAGCTGTTTTTT

clone_size: NA
j_call: TRBJ2-7
v_call: TRBV5-6
d_call: NA
cdr3_aa: CASSLNREYEQYF
cdr3_nt: TGTGCCAGCAGCTTAAACAGGGAGTACGAGCAGTACTTC

clone_size: NA
j_call: TRBJ1-1
v_call: TRBV5-4
d_call: NA
cdr3_aa: CASSSNTGNLAFF
cdr3_nt: TGTGCCAGCAGCTCAAACACAGGGAACTTAGCTTTCTTT

clone_size: NA
j_call: TRBJ2-1
v_call: TRBV7-9
d_call: TRBD1
cdr3_aa: CASSLPQGERFSIEQFF
cdr3_nt: TGTGCCAGCAGCTTGCCGCAGGGGGAGCGTTTTAGCATTGAGCAGTTCTTC

clone_size: NA
j_call: TRBJ2-3
v_call: TRBV19
d_call: NA
cdr3_aa: CASSIGAGHTDTQYF
cdr3_nt: TGTGCCAGTAGTATTGGAGCGGGACACACAGATACGCAGTATTTT

clone_size: NA
j_call: TRBJ2-6
v_call: TRBV27
d_call: NA
cdr3_aa: CASSLYGGPNLSGANVLTF
cdr3_nt: TGTGCCAGCAGTTTATACGGGGGCCCCAACCTCTCTGGGGCCAACGTCCTGACTTTC

clone_size: NA
j_call: TRBJ1-2
v_call: TRBV27
d_call: NA
cdr3_aa: CASSQGTYGYTF
cdr3_nt: TGTGCCAGCAGTCAGGGCACCTATGGCTACACCTTC

clone_size: NA
j_call: TRBJ1-2
v_call: TRBV27
d_call: TRBD1
cdr3_aa: CASSSIDRVNYGYTF
cdr3_nt: TGTGCCAGCAGTTCGATCGACAGGGTTAACTATGGCTACACCTTC

clone_size: NA
j_call: TRBJ2-1
v_call: TRBV28
d_call: NA
cdr3_aa: CASKTSGAGEQFF
cdr3_nt: TGTGCCAGCAAAACCAGTGGGGCGGGTGAGCAGTTCTTC

clone_size: NA
j_call: TRBJ2-7
v_call: TRBV7-9
d_call: TRBD1
cdr3_aa: CASSSRTGDFTTREQYF
cdr3_nt: TGTGCCAGCAGCTCTCGGACAGGGGATTTTACTACGCGGGAGCAGTACTTC

clone_size: NA
j_call: TRBJ1-1
v_call: TRBV6-5
d_call: NA
cdr3_aa: CASSYTRDTEAFF
cdr3_nt: TGTGCCAGCAGTTACACACGGGACACTGAAGCTTTCTTT

clone_size: NA
j_call: TRBJ2-3
v_call: TRBV6-5
d_call: NA
cdr3_aa: CASSLSLAGTDTQYF
cdr3_nt: TGTGCCAGCAGTTTATCGTTAGCAGGCACAGATACGCAGTATTTT

clone_size: NA
j_call: TRBJ2-7
v_call: TRBV7-2
d_call: NA
cdr3_aa: CASSRTGRGGEQYF
cdr3_nt: TGTGCCAGCAGCCGCACAGGACGGGGCGGCGAGCAGTACTTC

clone_size: NA
j_call: TRBJ2-3
v_call: TRBV28
d_call: TRBD2
cdr3_aa: CASTVAGGPGDTQYF
cdr3_nt: TGTGCCAGCACTGTAGCGGGAGGGCCTGGAGATACGCAGTATTTT

clone_size: NA
j_call: TRBJ2-5
v_call: TRBV7-9
d_call: NA
cdr3_aa: CASSPRLGLQETQYF
cdr3_nt: TGTGCCAGCAGCCCCCGGTTAGGACTTCAAGAGACCCAGTACTTC

clone_size: NA
j_call: TRBJ2-7
v_call: TRBV2
d_call: NA
cdr3_aa: CASSLAGVGEQYF
cdr3_nt: TGTGCCAGCAGCTTGGCAGGGGTAGGAGAGCAGTACTTC

clone_size: NA
j_call: TRBJ1-2
v_call: TRBV5-6
d_call: NA
cdr3_aa: CARLLTGFDGYYGYTF
cdr3_nt: TGTGCCAGGCTGCTTACGGGGTTTGACGGGTACTATGGCTACACCTTC

clone_size: NA
j_call: TRBJ2-6
v_call: TRBV6-6
d_call: NA
cdr3_aa: CARKSSGANVLTF
cdr3_nt: TGTGCCAGAAAAAGCTCTGGGGCCAACGTCCTGACTTTC

clone_size: once
j_call: TRBJ1-1
v_call: TRBV4-1
d_call: NA
cdr3_aa: CASSQIGQTTNTEAFF
cdr3_nt: TGCGCCAGCAGCCAAATTGGACAGACGACGAACACTGAAGCTTTCTTT

clone_size: NA
j_call: TRBJ1-5
v_call: TRBV19
d_call: NA
cdr3_aa: CASSMGISNQPQHF
cdr3_nt: TGTGCCAGTAGTATGGGAATTAGCAATCAGCCCCAGCATTTT

clone_size: NA
j_call: TRBJ1-1
v_call: TRBV28
d_call: NA
cdr3_aa: CASSPGHKNTEAFF
cdr3_nt: TGTGCCAGCAGTCCGGGACACAAGAACACTGAAGCTTTCTTT

clone_size: NA
j_call: TRBJ1-1
v_call: TRBV9
d_call: TRBD1
cdr3_aa: CASSVGDRGLEAFF
cdr3_nt: TGTGCCAGCAGCGTAGGGGACAGGGGCTTGGAAGCTTTCTTT

clone_size: NA
j_call: TRBJ2-6
v_call: TRBV9
d_call: NA
cdr3_aa: CASSSRLSSGANVLTF
cdr3_nt: TGTGCCAGCAGCTCACGACTGAGCTCTGGGGCCAACGTCCTGACTTTC